Below, one T cell receptor beta chain is given with its context. The antigen is not known. The data were taken from a study of shared clonotypes between healthy human individuals. At the level of the study: A couple of women and three men aged 18 to 49 made up the donors. Study-wide results and caveats: In the sorted subsets, rarefaction showed sequencing was incomplete despite large depth. Read depth was anticipated to influence clonotype sharing among donors.

Study processing details: Junction-only sequences produced by ImmunoSEQ had no quality scores, so filtering differed. Measured with immunoSEQ multiplex PCR; TCRdb has only the in-frame clones, and not every one. From that table come the V and J calls and clone size; the DNA was used to work out D and trimming. The sample shows roughly 810,000 clones, just over 95% of them seen only once. There are 14 residues in the CDR3. V was trimmed by 3 bases and J by 6 bases, leaving 12 bases between them. CDR1 SEHNR and CDR2 FQNEAQ come from the germline V gene (reference sequence). The naive CD8 population came from CD45RO-negative cells selected for CCR7, without terminally differentiated effector memory CD45RA+ cells.

The sequenced sample consisted of naive CD8+ T cells sorted from blood. The chain carries TRBV7-9 and TRBJ2-1, with no clear D. This clonotype was sampled from a young man in good health. CDR3 region: CASSFGRSPNEQFF. The DNA of the CDR3 is TGTGCCAGCAGCTTTGGGCGGAGCCCCAATGAGCAGTTCTTC. Variable domain in full (rest from reference TRBV7-9 and TRBJ2-1): DTGVSQNPRHKITKRGQNVTFRCDPISEHNRLYWYRQTLGQGPEFLTYFQNEAQLEKSRLLSDRFSAERPKGSFSTLEIQRTEQGDSAMYLCASSFGRSPNEQFFGPGTRLTVL.